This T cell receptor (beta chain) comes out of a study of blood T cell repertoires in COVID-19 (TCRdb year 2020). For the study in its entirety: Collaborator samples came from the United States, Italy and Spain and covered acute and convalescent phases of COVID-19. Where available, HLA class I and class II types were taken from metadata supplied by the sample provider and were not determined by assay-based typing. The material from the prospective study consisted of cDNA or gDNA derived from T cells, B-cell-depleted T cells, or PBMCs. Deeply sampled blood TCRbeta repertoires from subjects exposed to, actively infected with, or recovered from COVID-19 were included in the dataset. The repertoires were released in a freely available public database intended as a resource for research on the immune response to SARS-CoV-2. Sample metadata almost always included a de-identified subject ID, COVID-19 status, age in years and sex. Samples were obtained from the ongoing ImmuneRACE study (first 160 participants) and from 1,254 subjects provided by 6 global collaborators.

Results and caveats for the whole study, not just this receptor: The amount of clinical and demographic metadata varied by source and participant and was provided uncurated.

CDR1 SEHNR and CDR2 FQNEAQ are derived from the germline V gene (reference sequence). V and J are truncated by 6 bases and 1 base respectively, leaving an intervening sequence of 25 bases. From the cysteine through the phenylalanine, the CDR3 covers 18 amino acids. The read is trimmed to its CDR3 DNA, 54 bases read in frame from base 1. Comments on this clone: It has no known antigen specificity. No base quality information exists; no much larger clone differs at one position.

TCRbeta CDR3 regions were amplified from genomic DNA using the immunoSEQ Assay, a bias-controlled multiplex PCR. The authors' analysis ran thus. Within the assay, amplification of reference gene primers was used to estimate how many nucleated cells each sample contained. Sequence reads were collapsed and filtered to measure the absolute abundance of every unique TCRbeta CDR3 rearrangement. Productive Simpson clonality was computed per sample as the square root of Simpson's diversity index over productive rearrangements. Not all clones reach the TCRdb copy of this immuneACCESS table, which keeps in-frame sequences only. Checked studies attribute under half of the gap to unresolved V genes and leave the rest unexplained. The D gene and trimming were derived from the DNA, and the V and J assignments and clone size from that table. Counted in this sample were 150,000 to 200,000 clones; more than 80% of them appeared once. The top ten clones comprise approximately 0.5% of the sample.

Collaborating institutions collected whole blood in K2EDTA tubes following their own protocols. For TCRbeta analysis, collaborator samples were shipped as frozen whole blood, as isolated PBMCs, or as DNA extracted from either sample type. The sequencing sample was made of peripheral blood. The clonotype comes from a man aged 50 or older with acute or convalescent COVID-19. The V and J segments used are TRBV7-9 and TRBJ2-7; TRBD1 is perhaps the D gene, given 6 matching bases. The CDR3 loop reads CASRLQGEGLLTSYEQYF. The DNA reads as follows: TGTGCCAGCAGGCTACAGGGAGAAGGACTTTTGACTTCCTACGAGCAGTACTTC.